This TCR beta chain was recorded in a study of blood T cells in healthy people across ages. Points from the study as a whole: Higher diversity and more naive CD4+ cells were features of long-lived donors, compared to aged donors. Older age coincided with a roughly linear decline in TCR beta diversity per million T cells.

For the second PCR, which ran for roughly 6 to 12 cycles, a sample-barcoded 5' primer and a J-beta primer mix were used. Paired-end reads containing CDR3 totaled no fewer than 3 million for each sample. MiXCR was run by TCRdb on the 5' RACE reads, yielding one entry per CDR3 protein. The data show about a million distinct CDR3 sequences, 51% seen once. Each sample yielded at least 7 million isolated PBMCs. This CDR3 is built from 16 residues. CDR1 SGHKS and CDR2 YYEKEE come from the germline V gene (reference sequence). Comments on this clonotype: Its antigen is undetermined. Sequence at one end of the junction differs from germline and may be a read error.

Sequencing used blood. The chain couples TRBV5-5 to TRBJ2-5; D perhaps matches TRBD1 (6 bases). The sequence was collected from a woman aged 55-69 years in good health. CDR3 nucleotide sequence: TGTGCCAACAGCTTGAAACTGGGACACCTCCAAGAGACCCAGTACTTC. It is translated as CANSLKLGHLQETQYF.